This passage covers 32 T cell receptor beta chains from one sample sequenced in a study of control samples from healthy donors and cancer patients (dated by TCRdb to about 2020). Receptors were amplified or captured by the immunoSEQ multiplex PCR assay. TCRdb retrieved this table from immuneACCESS and kept in-frame rearrangements only. Not all clones are present; in checked studies, unresolved V genes account for under half, and no reason is known for the remainder. Recorded for this sample are 130,000 to 150,000 clones; about 90% of them occurred a single time. The top ten clonotypes cover roughly 3.1% of the sample. The specimen sequenced was blood. The source of these receptors is a man between 25 and 39 years old in good health.

The chain carries TRBV5-6 and TRBJ2-2; D possibly corresponds to TRBD2 (6 bases). Germline V gene data show CDR1 as SGHDT and CDR2 as YYEEEE. V lost 1 base and J 3 bases, leaving 13 bases between the germline ends. The CDR3 consists of 16 residues. CDR3 DNA: TGTGCCAGCAGCTTGATGGCAGGGAGGTACACCGGGGAGCTGTTTTTT. As protein: CASSLMAGRYTGELFF.

The chain combines TRBV5-6 with TRBJ1-5; TRBD1 might be the D (6 bases). Looked up from germline, CDR1 is SGHDT and CDR2 is YYEEEE. The CDR3 is made up of 12 amino acids. V shed 5 bases and J shed 4 bases, with 7 bases lying between them. The CDR3 loop reads CASSQGNQPQHF. As DNA, the CDR3 is TGTGCCAGCAGTCAGGGGAATCAGCCCCAGCATTTT.

The chain couples TRBV19 to TRBJ2-5, with D perhaps TRBD1 (5 bases). Trimming removed 5 bases at V and 4 bases at J, with 20 bases between. CDR1 LNHDA and CDR2 SQIVND come from the germline V gene (reference sequence). This CDR3 comprises 16 residues. The CDR3 region has the DNA TGTGCCAGTAGTCAGGACATAGAATTGACCAGAGAGACCCAGTACTTC. Protein sequence: CASSQDIELTRETQYF.

This chain joins TRBV6-1 and TRBJ1-1, with 7 bases that match TRBD1. The CDR3 sequence is 15 residues long. The ends lost 3 bases at V and 3 bases at J; junction bases unmatched: 7. The germline CDR1 and CDR2 sequences are MNHNS and SASEGT. The CDR3 reads CASSERQGRYTEAFF. The CDR3 DNA sequence: TGTGCCAGCAGTGAGCGACAGGGTCGGTACACTGAAGCTTTCTTT.

This chain joins TRBV3-1 (or the pseudogene TRBV3-2) and TRBJ2-1; D perhaps matches TRBD1 (6 bases). Germline V lookup: CDR1 LGHDT, CDR2 YNNKEL (reference sequence). V lost 1 base and J lost 10, with 11 bases in between. The CDR3 length is 13 residues. The CDR3 here is CASSQGAGTEQFF. The CDR3 bases are TGTGCCAGCAGCCAAGGGGCCGGGACAGAGCAGTTCTTC.

The rearrangement uses TRBV28 and TRBJ2-7; TRBD1 aligns across 8 bases. CDR1 and CDR2 (germline): MDHEN, SYDVKM. Germline trimming cut 5 bases from V and 2 bases from J; bases unmatched to any gene: 5. This CDR3 has 14 residues. The CDR3 DNA sequence: TGTGCCAGCAGTGCGGACAGGGACCCCTACGAGCAGTACTTC. It encodes CASSADRDPYEQYF.

The chain has TRBV4-2 and TRBJ2-2; D unresolved. Trimming removed 0 bases at V and 6 bases at J, with 11 bases between. Germline V CDR1 and CDR2: LGHNA, YNFKEQ. This CDR3 contains 15 residues. For the CDR3, the DNA is TGTGCCAGCAGCCAAGATCTAACGACGGCCGGGGAGCTGTTTTTT. Amino acids: CASSQDLTTAGELFF.

This clone occurred many times. The chain recombines TRBV6-1 with TRBJ1-5; D perhaps matches TRBD1 (5 bases). CDR1 is MNHNS, CDR2 SASEGT, per germline. The CDR3 sequence is 15 residues long. V was cut by 1 base and J by 2 bases, with 9 bases left in between. The CDR3 coding sequence is TGTGCCAGCAGTGAAGGGGGGAGAGGCAATCAGCCCCAGCATTTT. This translates into CASSEGGRGNQPQHF.

The gene calls are TRBV5-1 and TRBJ1-1; TRBD1 might be the D (5 bases). Germline CDR1 and CDR2: SGHRS and YFSETQ. The CDR3 has 12 amino acids. The V and J ends lost 5 bases and 7 bases respectively, with 12 bases between them. The CDR3 nucleotides read TGCGCCAGCAGACAATCAGACAGTGAAGCTTTCTTT. Residues: CASRQSDSEAFF.

Comment on this clone: This sample includes further DNA sequences coding for the same CDR3. This chain uses TRBV5-1 with TRBJ1-1; no reliable D call. V dropped 0 bases and J dropped 4 bases, with 7 bases sitting between them. The CDR3 covers 13 residues. Germline V lookup: CDR1 SGHRS, CDR2 YFSETQ. The CDR3 spells CASSLEGSTEAFF. The DNA of the CDR3 is TGCGCCAGCAGCTTGGAGGGTAGCACTGAAGCTTTCTTT.

The V gene is TRBV11-2, the J gene TRBJ1-2; perhaps TRBD1 as D (6 bases). CDR1 SGHAT and CDR2 FQNNGV come from the germline V gene. Trimming removed 1 base at V and 3 bases at J, with 12 bases between. This CDR3 region has 15 residues. CDR3 nucleotide sequence: TGTGCCAGCAGCTTAGGACCCGGGGGCCACTATGGCTACACCTTC. It specifies CASSLGPGGHYGYTF.

This chain joins TRBV12-3 or TRBV12-4 and TRBJ2-1, with TRBD2 identical over 9 bases. The CDR3 has 13 amino acids. The J segment lost 4 bases and the V segment lost 5 bases, leaving 0 bases of the junction unmatched. This chain's CDR3 is CASSTSGYNEQFF. CDR3 coding DNA: TGTGCCAGCAGTACTAGCGGGTACAATGAGCAGTTCTTC.

This sequence joins TRBV27 and TRBJ1-3; D gene uncertain. Per the germline V gene, CDR1 is MNHEY and CDR2 is SMNVEV (reference sequence). Trimming removed 3 bases from V and 3 bases from J, with 9 bases in between. CDR3 size: 14 residues. The CDR3: CASSLREGGNTIYF. DNA of the CDR3: TGTGCCAGCAGTTTGAGGGAAGGTGGAAACACCATATATTTT.

CDR3 sequence reads: CASSTPRKGRISGNTIYF. The CDR3 bases are TGTGCCAGTAGTACCCCGAGGAAGGGCAGGATCTCTGGAAACACCATATATTTT. The chain has TRBV19 and TRBJ1-3; D not certain. V dropped 4 bases and J dropped 0 bases, with 19 bases sitting between them. The CDR3 is 18 residues long. The germline V gene encodes CDR1 LNHDA and CDR2 SQIVND (reference sequence).

The V call is TRBV6-6, the J call TRBJ2-3, with unresolved D. The CDR3 loop spans 15 amino acids. Trimming pared 3 bases from V and 0 bases from J, leaving 10 bases between. CDR1 and CDR2 from the germline V gene are MNHNY and SVGAGI (reference sequence). The CDR3, as DNA: TGTGCCAGCAGTTATTTTGACGGGAGCACAGATACGCAGTATTTT. Its protein product is CASSYFDGSTDTQYF.

V gene TRBV6-4 combines with J gene TRBJ2-6, with 10 bases fitting TRBD1. Trimming took 6 bases from V and 3 from J; bases not matched to a gene: 11. Per the germline V gene, CDR1 is MRHNA and CDR2 is SNTAGT. The CDR3 is 18 amino acids. The CDR3: CASRAETGTGVGANVLTF. CDR3 DNA sequence: TGTGCCAGCAGAGCCGAAACTGGGACAGGGGTTGGGGCCAACGTCCTGACTTTC.

This clone is a singleton in its sample. The rearrangement links TRBV4-1 to TRBJ2-7; TRBD1 agrees at 11 bases. CDR3 length: 15 amino acids. After removal of 4 bases from V and 7 bases from J, the junction contained 9 bases not matched to a gene. CDR1 is MGHRA, CDR2 YSYEKL, per germline. CDR3 loop: CASSLLPGQGDEQYF. Written as DNA, the CDR3 is TGCGCCAGCAGCCTCCTTCCGGGACAGGGGGATGAGCAGTACTTC.

This clone was recorded only once. V gene TRBV7-2 combines with J gene TRBJ1-6; D is perhaps TRBD1 (5 bases). Trimming shortened V by 4 bases and J by 10 bases, and 11 bases separated the two germline ends. The germline CDR1 and CDR2 sequences are SGHTA and FQGNSA. The length of the CDR3 is 13 residues. CDR3 sequence reads: CASSSRGGSPLHF. The CDR3 bases are TGTGCCAGCAGCTCCCGGGGGGGATCACCCCTCCACTTT.

V usage is TRBV6-5 and J usage is TRBJ1-5; D is perhaps TRBD1 (5 bases). CDR3 size: 15 residues. The V gene's germline CDR1 is MNHEY and CDR2 SVGAGI. The V gene lost 6 bases and the J gene lost 0 bases, with 12 bases spanning the gap. CDR3 loop: CASSLGTYSNQPQHF. The DNA of the CDR3 is TGTGCCAGCAGCCTCGGGACCTATAGCAATCAGCCCCAGCATTTT.

The rearrangement joins TRBV27 to TRBJ2-7, with a tentative D call TRBD1 (7 bases). Per the germline V gene, CDR1 is MNHEY and CDR2 is SMNVEV (reference sequence). V was trimmed by 7 bases and J by 2 bases, leaving 18 bases between them. This CDR3 is 15 amino acids long. The CDR3 protein is CASNLRQGGPYEQYF. In DNA, the CDR3 is TGTGCCAGCAACCTACGCCAGGGGGGACCCTACGAGCAGTACTTC.

The J gene is TRBJ2-3, the V gene TRBV28, with TRBD2 matching 8 bases. CDR3 size: 15 residues. Unmatched junction bases numbered 6, after V lost 6 bases and J lost 1 base. CDR1 and CDR2 (germline): MDHEN, SYDVKM. Here the CDR3 reads CASSPWRGGTDTQYF. CDR3 in DNA: TGTGCCAGCAGCCCATGGCGGGGGGGCACAGATACGCAGTATTTT.

V usage is TRBV9 and J usage is TRBJ1-1; D is perhaps TRBD1 (5 bases). Trimming took off 4 bases at V and 5 bases at J, with 12 bases between the two ends. This CDR3 is 13 amino acids long. Germline V CDR1 and CDR2: SGDLS, YYNGEE. CDR3 residues: CASSYGQGTEAFF. Here the CDR3 DNA reads TGTGCCAGCAGCTATGGACAAGGAACTGAAGCTTTCTTT.

The rearrangement links TRBV19 to TRBJ1-2; no clear D. Germline V lookup: CDR1 LNHDA, CDR2 SQIVND (reference sequence). The CDR3 spans 17 residues. Trimming shortened V by 7 bases and J by 3 bases, and 24 bases separated the two germline ends. The CDR3 DNA reads TGTGCCAGTACCCTATTTTTCGGTGGGAAGGATTACTATGGCTACACCTTC. This translates into CASTLFFGGKDYYGYTF.

The chain joins TRBV27 to TRBJ1-2; D uncertain. The germline gives CDR1 MNHEY, CDR2 SMNVEV (reference sequence). Trimming left V 2 bases short and J 5 bases short, with 9 bases between. The CDR3 loop spans 13 amino acids. This chain's CDR3 is CASSLRPAYGYTF. In DNA, the CDR3 is TGTGCCAGCAGTTTACGGCCAGCTTATGGCTACACCTTC.

The chain combines TRBV2 with TRBJ1-1, with a weak D call TRBD1 (5 bases). V was cut by 6 bases and J by 4 bases, with 9 bases left in between. The CDR3 consists of 12 residues. Germline lookup yields CDR1 SNHLY and CDR2 FYNNEI. CDR3 residues: CASRDTATEAFF. The CDR3 nucleotides are TGTGCCAGCAGGGACACCGCCACTGAAGCTTTCTTT.

The chain has TRBV28 and TRBJ1-5; no clear D. In germline, CDR1 is MDHEN, CDR2 SYDVKM. The CDR3 has 15 residues. Deletions cut 3 bases from V and 0 bases from J, with 9 bases between. The DNA of the CDR3 is TGTGCCAGCAGTTTTGCAGAGAATAGCAATCAGCCCCAGCATTTT. The encoded protein is CASSFAENSNQPQHF.

The chain joins TRBV28 to TRBJ2-2, with 11 bases that match TRBD1. J was trimmed by 3 bases and V by 4 bases; bases with no gene match: 4. CDR1 is MDHEN, CDR2 SYDVKM, per germline. CDR3 length equals 16 residues. The CDR3 nucleotides read TGTGCCAGCAGTTGGACAGGGGGCATAGACACCGGGGAGCTGTTTTTT. It is translated as CASSWTGGIDTGELFF.

The V call is TRBV5-6, the J call TRBJ2-4, with unresolved D. V lost 2 bases, J lost 2 bases, and 5 bases lay in between. This CDR3 is 13 amino acids long. Germline-derived CDR1 and CDR2 are SGHDT and YYEEEE. Here the CDR3 reads CASSLDTKNIQYF. The CDR3 DNA is TGTGCCAGCAGCTTAGACACCAAAAACATTCAGTACTTC.

This clone was detected only once. The chain carries TRBV9 and TRBJ2-3, with D perhaps assigned TRBD1 or TRBD2 (6 bases each). Trimming cost V 0 bases and J 3 bases, with 11 bases left between them. CDR1 is SGDLS and CDR2 is YYNGEE in the germline V gene. The CDR3 runs 15 residues. The CDR3 spells CASSVGEGGTDTQYF. DNA for the CDR3: TGTGCCAGCAGCGTAGGGGAAGGGGGGACAGATACGCAGTATTTT.

The rearrangement joins TRBV5-4 to TRBJ1-1; TRBD1 aligns across 8 bases. Germline V gene lookup returns CDR1 SGHNT and CDR2 YYREEE (reference sequence). The V and J ends lost 4 bases and 5 bases, in that order; junction bases with no gene match: 7. The CDR3 is 14 amino acids. The CDR3, as DNA: TGTGCCAGCAGCCCCAGGGGGCGCGGTACTGAAGCTTTCTTT. It codes for CASSPRGRGTEAFF.

The chain links TRBV21-1 to TRBJ1-1; TRBD1, the table's D call, was not compared with the DNA. TRBV21-1 has pseudogene status. The CDR3 runs to 15 residues. In DNA form, the CDR3 reads TGTGCCAGCAGCATAGACAGGGTGAGGAACACTGAAGCTTTCTTT. Its protein product is CASSIDRVRNTEAFF.

The chain recombines TRBV10-2 with TRBJ1-1; D unclear. The CDR3 runs 14 residues. V dropped 4 bases and J dropped 0 bases, with 9 bases sitting between them. Per the germline V gene, CDR1 is WSHSY and CDR2 is SAAADI. The CDR3 is CASSVILMNTEAFF. In nucleotides, the CDR3 is TGCGCCAGCAGTGTTATACTTATGAACACTGAAGCTTTCTTT.